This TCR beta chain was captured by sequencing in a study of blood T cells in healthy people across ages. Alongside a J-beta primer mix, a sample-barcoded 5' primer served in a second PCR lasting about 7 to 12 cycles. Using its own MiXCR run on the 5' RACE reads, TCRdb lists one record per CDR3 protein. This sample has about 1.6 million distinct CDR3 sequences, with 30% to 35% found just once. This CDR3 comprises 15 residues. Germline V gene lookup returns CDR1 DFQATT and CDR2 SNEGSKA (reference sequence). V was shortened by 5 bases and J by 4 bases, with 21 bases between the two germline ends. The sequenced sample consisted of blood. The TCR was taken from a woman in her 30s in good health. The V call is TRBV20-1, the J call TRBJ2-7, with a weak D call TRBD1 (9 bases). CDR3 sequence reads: CSAPRGGQGPYEQYF. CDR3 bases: TGCAGTGCTCCCCGGGGGGGACAGGGACCATACGAGCAGTACTTC.